Detailed here is one T cell receptor beta chain. The antigen is not known. Germline values: CDR1 SGHTA, CDR2 FQGNSA. V trimming: 1 base; J trimming: 5 bases; junction bases outside the gene matches: 10. The CDR3 length is 17 residues. These data are taken from a study of cytomegalovirus exposure and HLA in healthy donors. Turning to the study itself: In an early release, HLA-typed donors contributed about 79 million unique TCR sequences. Study findings and constraints: According to the study, 150 to 200 TCR beta chains were cytomegalovirus-associated. What was likely a sequencing artifact was a cluster of highly shared sequence variants. What a later analysis reportedly showed was that an Asian-associated ancestry cluster had fewer N-insertions than the roughly 700-donor mean.

The study ran its PCR with 60 Vbeta and 13 Jbeta primers. Profiling relied on immunoSEQ multiplex PCR, and the TCRdb table lists in-frame clones only, not all of them. Of roughly 100,000 clones in the sample, about 83% are singletons; the top ten hold 5.5% to 7%. The V gene is TRBV7-2, the J gene TRBJ2-3, with TRBD2 identical over 9 bases. This clonotype was obtained from a man younger than 35 in good health and CMV-seronegative. Sequencing was done on a sample of PBMCs. The CDR3 nucleotides read TGTGCCAGCAGCTTAGTCGGTAGCGGGAGTGCCGGAGATACGCAGTATTTT. Its translation: CASSLVGSGSAGDTQYF.